This entry concerns a single TCR beta chain. Its antigen is as yet unknown. The method was immunoSEQ multiplex PCR; TCRdb's version includes in-frame clones alone and lacks a portion of them. The sample lists around 74,000 clones, just under 85% occurring once. This entry belongs to a study of cytomegalovirus exposure and HLA in healthy donors. Study-level points and caveats: Subsequent analysis showed first-cohort TCR clusters tending to co-occur in around 130 validation repertoires.

The source of this sequence is a man aged 25-40 years in good health and CMV-seronegative. The sequenced material came from PBMCs.

CDR3 sequence: CASRRTANYGYTF. In nucleotides, the CDR3 is TGTGCCAGCCGCCGGACAGCCAATTATGGCTACACCTTC. The J gene is TRBJ1-2, the V gene TRBV21-1; TRBD1 is taken as the D call from the table, unchecked against the DNA. TRBV21-1 is labeled a pseudogene. CDR3 length: 13 amino acids.